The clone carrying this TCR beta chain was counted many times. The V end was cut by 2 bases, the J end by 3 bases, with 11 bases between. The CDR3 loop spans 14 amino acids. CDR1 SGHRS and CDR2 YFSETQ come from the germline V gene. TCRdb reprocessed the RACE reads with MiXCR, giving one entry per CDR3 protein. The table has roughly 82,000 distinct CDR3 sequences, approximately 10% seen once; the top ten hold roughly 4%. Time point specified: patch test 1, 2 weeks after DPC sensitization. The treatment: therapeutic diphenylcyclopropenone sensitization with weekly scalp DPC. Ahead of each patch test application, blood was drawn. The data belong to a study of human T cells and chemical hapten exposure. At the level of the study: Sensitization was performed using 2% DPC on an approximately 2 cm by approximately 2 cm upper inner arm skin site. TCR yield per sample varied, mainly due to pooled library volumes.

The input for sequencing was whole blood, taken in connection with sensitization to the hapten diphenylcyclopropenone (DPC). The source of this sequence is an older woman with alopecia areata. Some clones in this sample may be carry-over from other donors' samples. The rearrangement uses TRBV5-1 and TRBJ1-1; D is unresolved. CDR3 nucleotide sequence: TGCGCCAGCAGCTTTCAGGCAGAAGACACTGAAGCTTTCTTT. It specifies CASSFQAEDTEAFF.